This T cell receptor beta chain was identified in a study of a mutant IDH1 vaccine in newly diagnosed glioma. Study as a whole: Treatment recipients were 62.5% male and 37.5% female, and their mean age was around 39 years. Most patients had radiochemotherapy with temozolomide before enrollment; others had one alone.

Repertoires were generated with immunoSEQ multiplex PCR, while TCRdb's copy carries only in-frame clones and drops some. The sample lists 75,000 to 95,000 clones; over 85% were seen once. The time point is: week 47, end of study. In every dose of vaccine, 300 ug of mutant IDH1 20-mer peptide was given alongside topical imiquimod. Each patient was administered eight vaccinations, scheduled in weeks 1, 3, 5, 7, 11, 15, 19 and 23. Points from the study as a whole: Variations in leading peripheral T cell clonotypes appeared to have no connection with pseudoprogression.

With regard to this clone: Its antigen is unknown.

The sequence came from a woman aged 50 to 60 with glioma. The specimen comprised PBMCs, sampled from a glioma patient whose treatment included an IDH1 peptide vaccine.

The CDR3 nucleotides are TGTGCCAGCAACCCAAGTAGCAGGGAGCAGTACTTC. Amino acids: CASNPSSREQYF. The chain combines TRBV7-8 with TRBJ2-7; no definite D call. The CDR3 has 12 amino acids. Looked up from germline, CDR1 is SGHVS and CDR2 is FQNEAQ. Trimming shortened V by 7 bases and J by 7 bases, and 14 bases separated the two germline ends.